This T cell receptor beta chain was observed in a study of T cells after yellow fever vaccination. The CDR3 contains 15 residues. The germline gives CDR1 DFQATT, CDR2 SNEGSKA (reference sequence). V was pared by 5 bases and J by 4 bases, with 13 bases of the junction left unmatched. Using its own MiXCR run on the 5' RACE reads, TCRdb lists one record per CDR3 protein. Here the sample spans under 200,000 distinct CDR3 sequences, about 7% being singletons. This clonotype came up many times. The TCR originated in a man younger than 30 who received the YFV17D yellow fever vaccine. The chain has TRBV20-1 and TRBJ2-7; the match to TRBD1 covers 8 bases. The material was CD4+ T cells sorted from PBMCs, obtained 5 days after the first yellow fever vaccination. CDR3: CSADGQGPPCYEQYF. For the CDR3, the DNA is TGCAGTGCTGATGGACAGGGACCTCCGTGTTACGAGCAGTACTTC.